The TCR beta chain under discussion was sequenced for a study of blood T cell repertoires in COVID-19. For the study at large: T cells, B-cell-depleted T cells, or PBMCs provided the cDNA or gDNA that served as material.

Only in-frame clones appear in the TCRdb table, and some are missing; sequencing was by immunoSEQ multiplex PCR. This table has roughly 250,000 clones, 85% to 90% appearing once. With 4 bases clipped from V and 5 bases from J, the junction kept 4 bases outside the gene matches. Germline loops: CDR1 SGHNT, CDR2 YYREEE (reference sequence). CDR3 size: 13 residues. The sample taken for sequencing was peripheral blood. The source is a woman aged 30 to 39 with COVID-19, enrolled during active disease. This chain links TRBV5-4 with TRBJ2-5; TRBD2 agrees at 8 bases. CDR3 protein: CASSRTSLETQYF. CDR3 coding DNA: TGTGCCAGCAGCAGGACTAGCCTTGAGACCCAGTACTTC.